Below are 22 T cell receptor beta chains sequenced from a single sample in a study of blood T cell repertoires in COVID-19. Profiling relied on immunoSEQ multiplex PCR, and the TCRdb table lists in-frame clones only, not all of them. Of about 210,000 clones in the sample, 83% were seen once. Sequencing used peripheral blood. These receptors were obtained from a woman aged 50 to 60 with acute or convalescent COVID-19.

This chain links TRBV11-3 with TRBJ2-7; D is perhaps TRBD2 (5 bases). CDR1 and CDR2 (germline): SGHNT, YENEEA. CDR3 size: 13 residues. Trimming stripped 2 bases from V and 3 bases from J, with 8 bases between. The CDR3 DNA reads as TGTGCCAGCAGCTTAAACGGGGTCTACGAGCAGTACTTC. The encoded protein is CASSLNGVYEQYF. The full variable domain, rest sourced from reference TRBV11-3 and TRBJ2-7, is EAGVVQSPRYKIIEKKQPVAFWCNPISGHNTLYWYLQNLGQGPELLIRYENEEAVDDSQLPKDRFSAERLKGVDSTLKIQPAELGDSAVYLCASSLNGVYEQYFGPGTRLTVT.

This clone came up once. The chain combines TRBV19 with TRBJ1-2; the D gene is possibly TRBD1 (5 bases). Germline V CDR1 and CDR2: LNHDA, SQIVND (reference sequence). V dropped 10 bases and J dropped 2 bases, with 11 bases sitting between them. The CDR3 spans 12 residues. The CDR3 DNA reads TGTGCCACTAGGGAGGGGAACTATGGCTACACCTTC. Amino acids: CATREGNYGYTF.

The chain uses TRBV19 and TRBJ1-5; TRBD1 might be the D (6 bases). Germline-derived CDR1 and CDR2 are LNHDA and SQIVND (reference sequence). The ends were cut back, 6 bases at V and 2 bases at J, with 17 bases in the middle. The CDR3 has 16 amino acids. CDR3: CASSLGGMRGNQPQHF. As DNA, the CDR3 is TGTGCCAGTAGCCTAGGGGGTATGAGGGGCAATCAGCCCCAGCATTTT.

In this sample, this clone turned up many times. The sample contains more than one DNA sequence encoding this CDR3. The chain joins TRBV2 to TRBJ2-5; D gene unclear. CDR3 size: 11 residues. Germline values: CDR1 SNHLY, CDR2 FYNNEI. The V gene lost 3 bases and the J gene lost 5 bases, with 4 bases spanning the gap. The chain's CDR3 is CASSDEETQYF. CDR3 bases: TGTGCCAGCAGTGATGAGGAGACCCAGTACTTC.

The V gene is TRBV7-2, the J gene TRBJ2-7; TRBD1 aligns across 7 bases. Germline trimming cut 4 bases from V and 4 bases from J; bases unmatched to any gene: 7. The CDR3 runs 14 residues. Germline values: CDR1 SGHTA, CDR2 FQGNSA. The CDR3 protein is CASSYQGQFYEQYF. The DNA for the CDR3 is TGTGCCAGCAGCTACCAGGGACAGTTTTACGAGCAGTACTTC.

This chain uses TRBV27 with TRBJ2-7, with D possibly matching TRBD2 (6 bases). The CDR3 runs 13 residues. V was clipped by 5 bases and J by 2 bases, with 10 bases between them. Looked up from germline, CDR1 is MNHEY and CDR2 is SMNVEV (reference sequence). The CDR3 sequence: CASSAGRTYEQYF. CDR3 DNA sequence: TGTGCCAGCAGTGCCGGGAGAACCTACGAGCAGTACTTC.

Remarks on this clone: The junction and the germline gene differ at one end; a read error may be behind it. The gene calls are TRBV10-3 and TRBJ1-4, with 8 bases matching TRBD1. Germline loops: CDR1 ENHRY, CDR2 SYGVKD. The CDR3 has 17 residues. The CDR3 here is CAISESGQASPGRKTVF. The DNA of the CDR3 is TGTGCCATCAGTGAGTCGGGACAGGCAAGCCCGGGGAGAAAAACTGTTTTT.

DNA for the CDR3: TGCAGCGTTGACGGGTCCCAGGGCTACGAGCAGTACTTC. It yields the protein CSVDGSQGYEQYF. The V and J genes are TRBV29-1 and TRBJ2-7; the D gene is possibly TRBD1 (5 bases). V was trimmed by 3 bases and J by 3 bases, leaving 12 bases between them. CDR3 length: 13 residues. Germline CDR1 and CDR2: SQVTM and ANQGSEA.

The J gene is TRBJ2-3, the V gene TRBV5-6; 8 nucleotides match TRBD1. CDR1 and CDR2 (germline): SGHDT, YYEEEE. With V trimmed by 1 base and J by 4 bases, 11 bases remained unmatched. CDR3 length: 17 residues. CDR3 sequence reads: CASSLSYETGEADTQYF. Here the CDR3 DNA reads TGTGCCAGCAGCTTGTCTTACGAGACAGGGGAGGCAGATACGCAGTATTTT.

This rearrangement joins TRBV27 to TRBJ2-2; D is undetermined. The V end lost 6 bases, the J end lost 5 bases, and 4 bases lay between the germline ends. Germline V gives CDR1 MNHEY, CDR2 SMNVEV (reference sequence). The CDR3 extends over 11 amino acids. The CDR3 bases are TGTGCCAGCAGGACTACCGGGGAGCTGTTTTTT. Amino acids: CASRTTGELFF.

The CDR3 sequence is CATSDPNQQGNLNEQYF. The CDR3 DNA sequence: TGTGCCACCAGTGACCCAAATCAACAGGGAAATTTGAACGAGCAGTACTTC. J is TRBJ2-7 and V is TRBV24-1, with D maybe TRBD1 (6 bases). Trimming took 4 bases from V and 5 from J, leaving 23 bases between them. Germline CDR1 KGHDR, CDR2 SFDVKD. The CDR3 has 17 residues.

CDR3 amino acids: CATRCPEARDKYNEQFF. CDR3 DNA: TGTGCCACCAGATGTCCGGAGGCGCGGGATAAGTACAATGAGCAGTTCTTC. The chain combines TRBV24-1 with TRBJ2-1; TRBD2 might be the D (6 bases). Trimming removed 7 bases at V and 4 bases at J, with 22 bases between. Germline CDR1 KGHDR, CDR2 SFDVKD. CDR3 length equals 17 residues.

This clone has just a few counts. The gene calls are TRBV21-1 and TRBJ2-6; the table's D call of TRBD2 was not tested on the DNA. TRBV21-1 is a pseudogene locus. The CDR3 sequence is 18 residues long. As DNA, the CDR3 is TGTGCCAGCAGCAAAGACCACAGAGAGGGCTCTGGGGCCAACGTCCTGACTTTC. Translating gives CASSKDHREGSGANVLTF.

The chain couples TRBV11-2 to TRBJ2-7; 8 bases agree with TRBD1. The CDR3 is 14 amino acids. Germline lookup yields CDR1 SGHAT and CDR2 FQNNGV. After removal of 1 base from V and 2 bases from J, the junction contained 1 base not matched to a gene. CDR3 nucleotide sequence: TGTGCCAGCAGCTTAGGGGGACAGGCCTACGAGCAGTACTTC. Encoded protein: CASSLGGQAYEQYF.

The chain employs TRBV28 and TRBJ2-3; D might be TRBD2 (5 bases). Germline values: CDR1 MDHEN, CDR2 SYDVKM. V was clipped by 7 bases and J by 4 bases, with 15 bases between them. The CDR3 is 14 residues long. In nucleotides, the CDR3 is TGTGCCAGCAATAGGAGGCAGGTATCAGATACGCAGTATTTT. The encoded protein is CASNRRQVSDTQYF.

The V and J genes are TRBV7-2 and TRBJ2-1, with TRBD2 matching over 9 bases. The V gene end was trimmed by 5 bases and the J gene end by 2 bases; junction bases not matched to a gene: 16. CDR1 and CDR2 (germline): SGHTA, FQGNSA. The CDR3 loop spans 19 amino acids. CDR3 region: CASSGRVSSGRPTYNEQFF. The CDR3 DNA reads TGTGCCAGCAGCGGACGGGTGAGTAGCGGGAGACCGACCTACAATGAGCAGTTCTTC.

The CDR3 here is CASSVGLRGTGANVLTF. In DNA, the CDR3 is TGTGCCAGCAGCGTAGGTTTGCGGGGAACTGGGGCCAACGTCCTGACTTTC. V usage is TRBV9 and J usage is TRBJ2-6; D might be TRBD2 (6 bases). Germline V gene data show CDR1 as SGDLS and CDR2 as YYNGEE. CDR3 size: 17 residues. V was clipped by 0 bases and J by 2 bases, with 12 bases between them.

The rearrangement uses TRBV27 and TRBJ2-7; D is uncertain. V was clipped by 2 bases and J by 3 bases, with 8 bases between them. This CDR3 has 13 amino acids. Germline CDR1 and CDR2: MNHEY and SMNVEV (reference sequence). This chain's CDR3 is CASSLKSDYEQYF. The CDR3 nucleotides are TGTGCCAGCAGTTTAAAGAGCGACTACGAGCAGTACTTC.

The V call is TRBV19, the J call TRBJ1-1; TRBD1 matches at 10 bases. The CDR3 extends over 12 amino acids. After removal of 10 bases from V and 4 bases from J, the junction contained 3 bases not matched to a gene. Germline-derived CDR1 and CDR2 are LNHDA and SQIVND (reference sequence). Here the CDR3 reads CATRTGGTEAFF. The DNA of the CDR3 is TGTGCCACCCGGACAGGGGGCACTGAAGCTTTCTTT.

About this clone: A much larger clone differs by one base, so this may be a read error. Other DNA sequences in the same sample also yield this CDR3. The chain combines TRBV28 with TRBJ1-3; no clear D. The length of the CDR3 is 14 residues. Trimming took off 2 bases at V and 4 bases at J, with 9 bases between the two ends. From germline, CDR1 is MDHEN and CDR2 SYDVKM. The CDR3 coding sequence is TGTGCCAGCAGTTTAGCCGGGTTAGGAAACACCATATATTTT. This gives the protein CASSLAGLGNTIYF.

The V gene is TRBV5-1, the J gene TRBJ2-5; 9 bases match TRBD2. This CDR3 is built from 15 residues. V lost 4 bases and J lost 1; bases outside the gene matches: 5. Per the germline V gene, CDR1 is SGHRS and CDR2 is YFSETQ. CDR3 sequence reads: CASSPSGATQETQYF. The DNA of the CDR3 is TGCGCCAGCAGCCCTAGCGGGGCGACCCAAGAGACCCAGTACTTC.

The V call is TRBV7-8, the J call TRBJ2-5; the D is unclear. Trimming shortened V by 5 bases and J by 0 bases, and 13 bases separated the two germline ends. The CDR3 consists of 15 residues. Looked up from germline, CDR1 is SGHVS and CDR2 is FQNEAQ. CDR3: CASSPLTAYQETQYF. In DNA, the CDR3 is TGTGCCAGCAGCCCCCTTACTGCTTACCAAGAGACCCAGTACTTC.